This T cell receptor beta chain was sequenced during a study of blood T cell repertoires in COVID-19 (dated by TCRdb to the early 2020s). For the wider study: ImmuneRACE Cohort 3 recovered participants were defined by two consecutive negative NP/OP PCR tests, healthcare professional clearance, or symptom resolution. Samples came from the ongoing ImmuneRACE study (first 160 participants) plus 1,254 subjects from 6 global collaborators. The material from the prospective study consisted of cDNA or gDNA derived from T cells, B-cell-depleted T cells, or PBMCs. HLA class I and class II types, where available, came from metadata supplied by the sample provider rather than from assay-based typing. Subjects who had been exposed to COVID-19, were actively infected with it, or had recovered from it provided the deeply sampled blood TCRbeta repertoires that made up the dataset. A freely available public database, intended as a resource for researchers studying the immune response to SARS-CoV-2, is where the repertoires were released. The sample metadata nearly always contained a de-identified subject ID, COVID-19 status, age in years and sex. Samples from collaborators originated in the United States, Italy and Spain and spanned both the acute and convalescent phases of COVID-19.

Broader findings and caveats from the paper: The amount of clinical and demographic metadata varied by source and participant and was provided uncurated.

In the prospective study, participants were about 18 to 100 years old, resided in about two dozen geographic areas of the United States, and were enrolled through a virtual design. Cohort assignment in the prospective study relied on participant-reported clinical history from a screening survey and a study questionnaire. In the prospective study, mobile phlebotomists collected whole blood, serum and a nasopharyngeal or oropharyngeal swab from each participant. Additional blood draws and questionnaires over an approximately two-month period could optionally be provided by prospective study participants. Prospective study blood samples were shipped either frozen or at room temperature before DNA extraction. The immunoSEQ Assay, a bias-controlled multiplex PCR, was used to amplify TCRbeta CDR3 regions from genomic DNA. Under the source paper's analysis protocol: Within the assay, amplification of reference gene primers was used to estimate how many nucleated cells each sample contained. To quantify the absolute abundance of each unique TCRbeta CDR3 rearrangement, sequence reads were collapsed and filtered. Productive Simpson clonality was computed per sample as the square root of Simpson's diversity index over productive rearrangements. TCRdb took this table from immuneACCESS and kept in-frame rearrangements with V and J called. Such tables lack part of the clones; where checked against another copy, unresolved V genes explain under half of the gap, and the rest is unexplained. V and J calls and clone size follow that table, whereas D and trimming were derived from the DNA. Across this sample there are about 150,000 clones, with 70% to 80% seen only once. The ten largest account for around 17% of the sample.

Turning to this clone: The antigen it recognizes is unknown. No much larger clone is present one base from it, and per-base qualities are unavailable.

V drops 8 bases and J drops 7 bases, leaving 18 bases in between. There are 13 amino acids in the CDR3, from cysteine to phenylalanine inclusive. The only DNA kept is the CDR3, 39 bases in frame from the first base. The rearranged segments are TRBV12-3 or TRBV12-4 and TRBJ2-7; TRBD2 is perhaps the D gene, given 6 matching bases. The source of this sequence is a woman between 65 and 79 years old in a cohort exposed to, infected with or recovered from COVID-19 (not recorded which). Sequences were obtained from PBMCs or T cells enriched from blood (not recorded which). The CDR3 protein sequence reads: CASRGRSYGEQYF. The nucleotides are TGTGCCAGCCGAGGGAGGTCCTACGGAGAGCAGTACTTC.